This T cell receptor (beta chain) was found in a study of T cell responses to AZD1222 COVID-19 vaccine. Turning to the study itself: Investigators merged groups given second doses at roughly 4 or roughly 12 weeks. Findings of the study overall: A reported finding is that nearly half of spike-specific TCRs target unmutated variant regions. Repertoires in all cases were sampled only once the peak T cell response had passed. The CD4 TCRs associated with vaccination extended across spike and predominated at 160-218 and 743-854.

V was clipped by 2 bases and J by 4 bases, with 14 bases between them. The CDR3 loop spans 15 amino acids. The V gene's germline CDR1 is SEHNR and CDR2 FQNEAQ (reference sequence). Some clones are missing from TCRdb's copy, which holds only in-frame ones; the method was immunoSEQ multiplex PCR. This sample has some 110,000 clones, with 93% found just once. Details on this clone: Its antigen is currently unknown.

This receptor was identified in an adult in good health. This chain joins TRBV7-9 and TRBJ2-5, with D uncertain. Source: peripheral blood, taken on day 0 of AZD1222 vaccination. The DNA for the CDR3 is TGTGCCAGCAGCTTACCAACCCCTCTGGGAGAGACCCAGTACTTC. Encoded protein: CASSLPTPLGETQYF.